This TCR beta chain was obtained from a study of blood T cells in healthy people across ages. Looking at the study overall: Template-switching capture recovered about one barcoded beta molecule per two T cells.

The second PCR ran about 6 to 11 cycles with a sample-barcoded 5' primer and J-beta primers. The authors tagged each cDNA molecule using a template-switch adaptor with 12 random nucleotides. TCRdb called the 5' RACE reads again in MiXCR, with one record for every CDR3 protein. Here the sample spans over 1,300,000 distinct CDR3 sequences, approximately 63% being singletons. The trim removed 5 bases at V and 0 bases at J, leaving 8 bases unmatched. CDR1 is SSHAT and CDR2 is FNYEAQ in the germline V gene (reference sequence). This CDR3 contains 18 residues. J is TRBJ2-7 and V is TRBV7-7; the match to TRBD2 covers 15 bases. The sequence was obtained from a man aged 18 to 35 in good health. Sequenced sample: blood. In nucleotides, the CDR3 is TGTGCCAGCAGCCCGGGACTAGCGGGAGGAGGGGCCTCCTACGAGCAGTACTTC. Translation: CASSPGLAGGGASYEQYF.